A selection of T cell receptor beta chains follows, all from one sample in a study of blood T cells in healthy people across ages. TCRdb analysed the 5' RACE reads with MiXCR anew, one entry per CDR3 protein. Counted here are about 650,000 distinct CDR3 sequences, more than 45% occurring once; the ten biggest clones make up about 14%. Sequences were obtained from blood. All receptors come from a woman older than 75 in good health. Each CDR3 is given with its conserved first and last residue. Fields, in order: D gene, clone size, J gene, V gene, CDR3 protein, CDR3 DNA. A D gene is named only where the DNA matches it firmly. Rows may omit the clone size; those that give it use once, few, many or a size class.

D: -
size: -
J: TRBJ2-7
V: TRBV27
CDR3: CASRSSQGRGGEQYF
DNA: TGTGCCAGCAGAAGCTCCCAGGGTCGCGGCGGCGAGCAGTACTTC

D: TRBD2
size: many
J: TRBJ2-3
V: TRBV24-1
CDR3: CATSEVAGVQDTQYF
DNA: TGTGCCACCAGTGAAGTAGCGGGAGTACAAGATACGCAGTATTTT

D: -
size: many
J: TRBJ1-1
V: TRBV5-1
CDR3: CASSLVADMNTEAFF
DNA: TGCGCCAGCAGCTTGGTCGCAGATATGAACACTGAAGCTTTCTTT

D: TRBD2
size: many
J: TRBJ2-1
V: TRBV20-1
CDR3: CSATTSGSRVEQFF
DNA: TGCAGTGCAACGACTAGCGGGAGTCGAGTTGAGCAGTTCTTC

D: TRBD2
size: -
J: TRBJ2-7
V: TRBV18
CDR3: CASSPPRGGFGEQYF
DNA: TGTGCCAGCTCACCACCGCGGGGGGGCTTTGGAGAGCAGTACTTC

D: -
size: -
J: TRBJ2-5
V: TRBV6-5
CDR3: CASSADPTRQQYF
DNA: TGTGCCAGCAGTGCCGACCCTACACGCCAGCAGTACTTC

D: -
size: few
J: TRBJ1-1
V: TRBV24-1
CDR3: CASQGQNTEAFF
DNA: TGTGCCTCGCAGGGACAGAACACTGAAGCTTTCTTT

D: -
size: -
J: TRBJ1-6
V: TRBV11-1
CDR3: CASSLSRPGNSPLHF
DNA: TGTGCCAGCAGCTTAAGCAGGCCGGGAAATTCACCCCTCCACTTT

D: TRBD2
size: -
J: TRBJ2-4
V: TRBV7-9
CDR3: CAILPRSGVENIQYF
DNA: TGTGCCATCTTGCCTCGGAGCGGGGTGGAAAACATTCAGTACTTC

D: -
size: -
J: TRBJ1-1
V: TRBV5-1
CDR3: CASSLELLLTEGTEAFF
DNA: TGCGCCAGCAGCTTGGAGCTTCTTTTGACGGAGGGCACTGAAGCTTTCTTT

D: TRBD1
size: -
J: TRBJ2-7
V: TRBV7-2
CDR3: CASSARDRGPYEQYF
DNA: TGTGCCAGCAGCGCCCGGGACAGGGGTCCCTACGAGCAGTACTTC

D: -
size: -
J: TRBJ2-5
V: TRBV2
CDR3: CASTTNQFSSQETQYF
DNA: TGTGCCAGCACCACTAATCAGTTTTCCAGCCAAGAGACCCAGTACTTC

D: -
size: -
J: TRBJ1-2
V: TRBV12-3/TRBV12-4
CDR3: CASSLLGFGNYGYTF
DNA: TGTGCCAGCAGTTTATTGGGGTTTGGGAACTATGGCTACACCTTC

D: TRBD2
size: -
J: TRBJ2-1
V: TRBV20-1
CDR3: CSARAQFSGRFHNEQFF
DNA: TGCAGTGCTAGAGCGCAGTTTAGCGGGAGATTCCACAATGAGCAGTTCTTC

D: -
size: -
J: TRBJ1-2
V: TRBV4-3
CDR3: CASSHVGVYGYTF
DNA: TGCGCCAGCAGTCACGTCGGGGTATATGGCTACACCTTC

D: -
size: few
J: TRBJ1-2
V: TRBV29-1
CDR3: CSVYEGRGYTF
DNA: TGCAGCGTGTACGAAGGGAGAGGCTACACCTTC

D: TRBD1
size: -
J: TRBJ2-1
V: TRBV2
CDR3: CASSNRGAYNEQFF
DNA: TGTGCCAGCAGTAACAGGGGCGCCTACAATGAGCAGTTCTTC

D: -
size: -
J: TRBJ2-5
V: TRBV2
CDR3: CASSENSYQETQYF
DNA: TGTGCCAGCAGTGAAAACTCGTACCAAGAGACCCAGTACTTC

D: -
size: many
J: TRBJ2-1
V: TRBV2
CDR3: CASSEGRSSYNEQFF
DNA: TGTGCCAGCAGTGAGGGGCGGAGCTCCTACAATGAGCAGTTCTTC

D: -
size: once
J: TRBJ2-3
V: TRBV4-2
CDR3: CASSQGSSNGDTQYF
DNA: TGTGCCAGCAGCCAAGGCTCGTCGAATGGAGATACGCAGTATTTT

D: TRBD2
size: few
J: TRBJ2-5
V: TRBV29-1
CDR3: CSGRGGCEQYF
DNA: TGCAGCGGCCGGGGGGGCTGTGAGCAGTACTTC

D: -
size: -
J: TRBJ1-1
V: TRBV12-3/TRBV12-4
CDR3: CASTTRLRNTEAFF
DNA: TGTGCCAGCACCACCCGCTTAAGGAACACTGAAGCTTTCTTT

D: -
size: -
J: TRBJ2-1
V: TRBV5-1
CDR3: CASSLIAASEQFF
DNA: TGCGCCAGCAGCTTAATAGCAGCTTCTGAGCAGTTCTTC